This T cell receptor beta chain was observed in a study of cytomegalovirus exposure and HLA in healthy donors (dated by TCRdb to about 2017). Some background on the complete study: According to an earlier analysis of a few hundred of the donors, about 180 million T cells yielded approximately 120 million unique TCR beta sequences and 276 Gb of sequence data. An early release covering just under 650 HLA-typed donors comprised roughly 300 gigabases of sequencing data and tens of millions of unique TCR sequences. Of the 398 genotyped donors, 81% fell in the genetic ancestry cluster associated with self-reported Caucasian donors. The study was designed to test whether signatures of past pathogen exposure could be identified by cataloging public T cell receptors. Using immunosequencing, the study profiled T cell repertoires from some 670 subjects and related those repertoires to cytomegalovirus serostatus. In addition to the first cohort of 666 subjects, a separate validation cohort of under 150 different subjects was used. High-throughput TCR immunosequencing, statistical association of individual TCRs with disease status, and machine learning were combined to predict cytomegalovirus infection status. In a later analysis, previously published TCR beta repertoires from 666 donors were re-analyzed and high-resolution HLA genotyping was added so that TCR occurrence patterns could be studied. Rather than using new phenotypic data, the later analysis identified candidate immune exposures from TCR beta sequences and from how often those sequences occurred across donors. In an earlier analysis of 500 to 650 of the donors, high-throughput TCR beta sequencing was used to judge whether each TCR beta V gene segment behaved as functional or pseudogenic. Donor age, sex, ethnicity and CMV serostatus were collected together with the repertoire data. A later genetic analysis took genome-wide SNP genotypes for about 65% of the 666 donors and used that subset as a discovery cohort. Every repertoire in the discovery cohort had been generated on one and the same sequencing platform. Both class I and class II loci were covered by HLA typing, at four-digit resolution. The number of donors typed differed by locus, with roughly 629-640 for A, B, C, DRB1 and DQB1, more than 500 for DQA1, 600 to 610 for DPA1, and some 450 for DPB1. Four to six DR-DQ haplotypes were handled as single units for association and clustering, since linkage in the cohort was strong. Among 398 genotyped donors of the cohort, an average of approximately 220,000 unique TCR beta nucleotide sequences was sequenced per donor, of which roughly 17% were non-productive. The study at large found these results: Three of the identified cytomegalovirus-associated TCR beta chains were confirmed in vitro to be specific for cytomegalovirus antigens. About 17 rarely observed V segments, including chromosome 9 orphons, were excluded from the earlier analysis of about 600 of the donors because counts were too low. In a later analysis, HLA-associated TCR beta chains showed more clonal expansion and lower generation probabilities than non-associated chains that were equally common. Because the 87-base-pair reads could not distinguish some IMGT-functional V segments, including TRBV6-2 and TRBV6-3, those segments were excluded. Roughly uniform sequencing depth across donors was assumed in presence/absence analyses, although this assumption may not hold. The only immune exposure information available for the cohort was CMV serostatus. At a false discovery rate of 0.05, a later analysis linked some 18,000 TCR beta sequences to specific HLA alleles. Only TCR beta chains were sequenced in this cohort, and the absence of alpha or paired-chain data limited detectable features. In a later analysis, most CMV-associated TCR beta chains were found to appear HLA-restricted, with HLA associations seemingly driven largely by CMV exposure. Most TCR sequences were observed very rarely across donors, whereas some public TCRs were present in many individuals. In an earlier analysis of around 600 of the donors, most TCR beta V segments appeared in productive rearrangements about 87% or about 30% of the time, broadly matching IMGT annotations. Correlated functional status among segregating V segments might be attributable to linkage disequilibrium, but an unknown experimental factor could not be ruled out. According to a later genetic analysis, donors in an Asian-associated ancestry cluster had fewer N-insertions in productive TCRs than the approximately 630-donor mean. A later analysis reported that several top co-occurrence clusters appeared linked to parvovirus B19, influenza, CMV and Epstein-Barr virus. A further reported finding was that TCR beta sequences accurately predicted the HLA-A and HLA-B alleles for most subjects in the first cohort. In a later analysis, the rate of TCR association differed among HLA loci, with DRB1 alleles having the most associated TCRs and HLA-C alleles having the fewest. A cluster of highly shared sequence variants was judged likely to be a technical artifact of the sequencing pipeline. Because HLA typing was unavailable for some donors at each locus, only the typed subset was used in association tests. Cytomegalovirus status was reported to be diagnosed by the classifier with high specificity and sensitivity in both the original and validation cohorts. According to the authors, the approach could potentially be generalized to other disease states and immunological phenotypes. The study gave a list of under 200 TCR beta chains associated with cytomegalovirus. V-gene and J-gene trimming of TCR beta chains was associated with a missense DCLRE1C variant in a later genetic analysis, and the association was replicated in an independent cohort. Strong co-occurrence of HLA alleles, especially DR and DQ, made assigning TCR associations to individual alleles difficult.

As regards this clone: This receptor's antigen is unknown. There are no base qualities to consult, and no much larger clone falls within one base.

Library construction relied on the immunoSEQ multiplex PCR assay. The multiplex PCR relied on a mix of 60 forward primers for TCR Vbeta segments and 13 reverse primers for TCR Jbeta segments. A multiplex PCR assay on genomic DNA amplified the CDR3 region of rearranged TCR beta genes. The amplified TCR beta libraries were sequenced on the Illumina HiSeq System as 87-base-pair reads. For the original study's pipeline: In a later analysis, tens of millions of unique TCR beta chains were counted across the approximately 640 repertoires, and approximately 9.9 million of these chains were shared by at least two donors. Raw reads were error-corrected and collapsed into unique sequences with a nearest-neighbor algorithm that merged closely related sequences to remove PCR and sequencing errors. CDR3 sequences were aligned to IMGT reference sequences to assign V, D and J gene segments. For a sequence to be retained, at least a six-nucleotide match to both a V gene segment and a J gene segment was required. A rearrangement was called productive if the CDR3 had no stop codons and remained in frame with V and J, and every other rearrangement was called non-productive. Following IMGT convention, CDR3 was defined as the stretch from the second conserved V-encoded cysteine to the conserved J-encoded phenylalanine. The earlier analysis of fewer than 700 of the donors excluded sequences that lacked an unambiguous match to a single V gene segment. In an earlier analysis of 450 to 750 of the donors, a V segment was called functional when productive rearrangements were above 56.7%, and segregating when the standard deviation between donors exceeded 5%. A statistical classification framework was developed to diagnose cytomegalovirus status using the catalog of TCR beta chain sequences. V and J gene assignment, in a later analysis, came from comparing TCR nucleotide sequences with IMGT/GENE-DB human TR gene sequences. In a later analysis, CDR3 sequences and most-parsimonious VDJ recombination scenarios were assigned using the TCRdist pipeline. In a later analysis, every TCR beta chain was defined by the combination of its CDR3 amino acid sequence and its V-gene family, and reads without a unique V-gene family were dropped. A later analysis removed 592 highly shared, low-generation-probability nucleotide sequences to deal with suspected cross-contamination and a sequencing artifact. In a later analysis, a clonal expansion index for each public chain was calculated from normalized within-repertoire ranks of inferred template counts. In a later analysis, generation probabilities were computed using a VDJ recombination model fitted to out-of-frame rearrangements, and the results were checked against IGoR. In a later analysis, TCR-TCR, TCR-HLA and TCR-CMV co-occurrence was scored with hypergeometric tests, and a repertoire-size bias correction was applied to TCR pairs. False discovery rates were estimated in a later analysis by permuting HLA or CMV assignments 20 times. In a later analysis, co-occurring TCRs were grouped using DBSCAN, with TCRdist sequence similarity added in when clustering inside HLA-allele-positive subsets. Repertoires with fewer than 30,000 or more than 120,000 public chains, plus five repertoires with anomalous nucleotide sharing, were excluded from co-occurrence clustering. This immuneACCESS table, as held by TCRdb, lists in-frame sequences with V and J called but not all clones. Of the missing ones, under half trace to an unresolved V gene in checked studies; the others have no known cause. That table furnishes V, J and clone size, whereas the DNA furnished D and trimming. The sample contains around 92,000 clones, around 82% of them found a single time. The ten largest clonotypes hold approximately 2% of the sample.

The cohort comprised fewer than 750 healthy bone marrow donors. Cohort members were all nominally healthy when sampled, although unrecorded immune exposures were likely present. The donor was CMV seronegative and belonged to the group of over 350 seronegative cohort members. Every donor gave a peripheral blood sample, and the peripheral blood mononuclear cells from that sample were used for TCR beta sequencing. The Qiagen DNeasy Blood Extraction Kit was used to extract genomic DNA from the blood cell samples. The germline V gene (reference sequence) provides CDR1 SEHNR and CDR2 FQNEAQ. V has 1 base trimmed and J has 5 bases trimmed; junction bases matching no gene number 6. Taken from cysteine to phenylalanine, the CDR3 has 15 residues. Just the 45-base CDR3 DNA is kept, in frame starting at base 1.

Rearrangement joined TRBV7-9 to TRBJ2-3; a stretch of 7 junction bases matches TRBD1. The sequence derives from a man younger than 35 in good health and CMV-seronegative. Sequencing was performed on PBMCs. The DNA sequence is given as TGTGCCAGCAGCTTAGAAGGGGGCCGAGGAGATACGCAGTATTTT. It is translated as CASSLEGGRGDTQYF.